Each of the 15 T cell receptor beta chains below was sequenced from the same sample in a study of blood T cell repertoires in COVID-19. The protocol was immunoSEQ multiplex PCR, while the TCRdb copy is restricted to in-frame clones and leaves out a portion. The sample lists 250,000 to 300,000 clones, 81% seen once, with roughly 2.9% in the top ten. The sample taken for sequencing was peripheral blood. These receptor sequences come from a woman in her fifties or sixties with active or convalescent COVID-19.

This clone has only a few counts. CDR3 sequence (DNA): TGCGCCAGCAGCCAAGACAAGGCAGGGCCCAATAATTCACCCCTCCACTTT. It encodes CASSQDKAGPNNSPLHF. The rearrangement joins TRBV4-1 to TRBJ1-6; the D gene is possibly TRBD1 (5 bases). Germline CDR1 reads MGHRA; CDR2 reads YSYEKL. The CDR3 extends over 17 amino acids. Trimming pared 0 bases from V and 5 bases from J, leaving 14 bases between.

In this sample, this clone turned up a few times. The chain has TRBV4-3 and TRBJ1-2; 9 nucleotides match TRBD1. The V and J ends lost 1 base and 0 bases, in that order; junction bases with no gene match: 3. CDR1 and CDR2 from the germline V gene are LGHNA and YSLEER. The CDR3 has 16 residues. The CDR3 reads CASSQGGTGTNYGYTF. In DNA, the CDR3 is TGCGCCAGCAGCCAAGGGGGGACAGGGACTAACTATGGCTACACCTTC.

The chain joins TRBV13 to TRBJ2-1; 11 nucleotides line up with TRBD2. This CDR3 comprises 16 residues. Trimming took 2 bases from V and 4 from J; bases not matched to a gene: 4. The germline V gene encodes CDR1 PRHDT and CDR2 FYEKMQ (reference sequence). In DNA form, the CDR3 reads TGTGCCAGCAGCTTACTAGCGGGGGGCTTTTACAATGAGCAGTTCTTC. Encoded protein: CASSLLAGGFYNEQFF.

The chain joins TRBV5-1 to TRBJ1-5; 7 nucleotides line up with TRBD1. This CDR3 is built from 15 residues. J gave up 1 base and V 4 bases, and 5 bases lay outside the gene matches. The germline CDR1 and CDR2 sequences are SGHRS and YFSETQ. The CDR3 protein is CASSPQGGSNQPQHF. The CDR3 DNA reads TGCGCCAGCAGCCCGCAGGGGGGAAGCAATCAGCCCCAGCATTTT.

J is TRBJ2-3 and V is TRBV28, with 8 bases that match TRBD2. The CDR3 is 15 amino acids. V dropped 2 bases and J dropped 6; count of bases not matched to a gene: 7. Looked up from germline, CDR1 is MDHEN and CDR2 is SYDVKM. CDR3 protein: CASSLGSGALDTQYF. In DNA, the CDR3 is TGTGCCAGCAGTTTAGGTAGCGGGGCCCTTGATACGCAGTATTTT.

The chain is built from TRBV7-8 and TRBJ2-1; D perhaps matches TRBD1 (6 bases). Germline assignment: CDR1 SGHVS and CDR2 FQNEAQ. Trimming cost V 5 bases and J 3 bases, with 8 bases left between them. The CDR3 spans 13 residues. The DNA for the CDR3 is TGTGCCAGCAGCCGGACAGACTACAATGAGCAGTTCTTC. This codes for CASSRTDYNEQFF. The complete variable domain, with remaining parts taken from reference TRBV7-8 and TRBJ2-1, reads GAGVSQSPRYKVAKRGQDVALRCDPISGHVSLFWYQQALGQGPEFLTYFQNEAQLDKSGLPSDRFFAERPEGSVSTLKIQRTQQEDSAVYLCASSRTDYNEQFFGPGTRLTVL.

J is TRBJ2-7 and V is TRBV2; 9 nucleotides match TRBD1. V lost 8 bases, J lost 7 bases, and 12 bases stayed unmatched. CDR1 is SNHLY and CDR2 is FYNNEI in the germline V gene. The CDR3 totals 14 residues. Here the CDR3 reads CASSRDRAPEEQYF. CDR3 nucleotide sequence: TGTGCCAGCTCGCGGGACAGGGCACCAGAGGAGCAGTACTTC.

A remark on this clone: One end of the junction varies from germline; a read error may be responsible. This chain uses TRBV11-2 with TRBJ2-1; 15 bases are shared with TRBD2. From germline, CDR1 is SGHAT and CDR2 FQNNGV. This CDR3 contains 20 residues. CDR3 sequence reads: CASSLEELGLAGGSYNEQFF. In DNA, the CDR3 is TGTGCCAGCAGCCTAGAGGAGTTGGGACTAGCGGGGGGTTCCTACAATGAGCAGTTCTTC.

The CDR3 DNA reads TGTGCCAGCAGCCCCCGACAGGGTCGAGGCACTGAAGCTTTCTTT. Encoded protein: CASSPRQGRGTEAFF. This chain connects TRBV7-9 to TRBJ1-1, with TRBD1 matching over 7 bases. This CDR3 has 15 residues. The V gene's germline CDR1 is SEHNR and CDR2 FQNEAQ (reference sequence). V dropped 5 bases and J dropped 4; count of bases not matched to a gene: 10.

V is TRBV30 and J is TRBJ2-1; 11 nucleotides line up with TRBD2. The CDR3 has 13 residues. Germline V gene lookup returns CDR1 GTSNPN and CDR2 SVGIG (reference sequence). V dropped 7 bases and J dropped 2; count of bases not matched to a gene: 1. CDR3 in amino acids: CAYSGGAYNEQFF. DNA for the CDR3: TGTGCCTATAGCGGGGGGGCCTACAATGAGCAGTTCTTC.

The chain recombines TRBV6-2 or TRBV6-3 with TRBJ1-2, with TRBD1 identical over 8 bases. From germline, CDR1 is MNHEY and CDR2 SVGEGT. With 5 bases clipped from V and 2 bases from J, the junction kept 1 base outside the gene matches. CDR3 length: 13 amino acids. This CDR3 is CASSRDRNYGYTF. The CDR3 nucleotides are TGTGCCAGCAGTCGGGACAGGAACTATGGCTACACCTTC.

This clone was seen more than once but under ten times. The rearrangement joins TRBV6-5 to TRBJ1-2; 7 bases fit TRBD1. Trimming took 5 bases from V and 0 from J; bases not matched to a gene: 3. Germline CDR1 and CDR2: MNHEY and SVGAGI. CDR3 length: 14 amino acids. The CDR3, as DNA: TGTGCCAGCAGTCGGACAGGATCTAACTATGGCTACACCTTC. Protein product: CASSRTGSNYGYTF.

The V gene is TRBV6-5, the J gene TRBJ2-7, with 9 bases aligning to TRBD2. Germline values: CDR1 MNHEY, CDR2 SVGAGI. The CDR3 extends over 14 amino acids. Losses at the gene ends were 5 bases for V and 2 bases for J; bases not matched to a gene: 4. The CDR3 DNA follows: TGTGCCAGCAGTAGACTAGCGGTGCCCTACGAGCAGTACTTC. Its translation is CASSRLAVPYEQYF.

The J gene is TRBJ2-1, the V gene TRBV11-3, with 7 bases aligning to TRBD2. In germline, CDR1 is SGHNT, CDR2 YENEEA. After removal of 5 bases from V and 10 bases from J, the junction contained 5 bases not matched to a gene. CDR3 length: 12 residues. This chain's CDR3 is CASSPGGLEQFF. In nucleotides, the CDR3 is TGTGCCAGCAGCCCCGGGGGGTTGGAGCAGTTCTTC.

The V and J genes are TRBV10-3 and TRBJ1-1; 8 nucleotides agree with TRBD1. Germline V gives CDR1 ENHRY, CDR2 SYGVKD. V was pared by 5 bases and J by 5 bases, with 10 bases of the junction left unmatched. This CDR3 contains 15 residues. The DNA of the CDR3 is TGTGCCATCAGTACCCCTGACAGGGGAGCGACTGAAGCTTTCTTT. It codes for CAISTPDRGATEAFF.